This T cell receptor beta chain was obtained from a study of shared T cell receptors in the human thymus. Generated by immunoSEQ multiplex PCR, the TCRdb table keeps only in-frame clones and is missing some. The sample consists of hundreds of thousands of clones, approximately 88% of them appearing once. The same specimen was also included in a second study, on human thymus T cells. In that study: There appeared to be biased usage of V and J genes in thymic and blood repertoires. Related studies noted strongly shared thymic repertoires across unrelated people.

This clonotype was sampled from a boy younger than two with a congenital heart defect. The specimen sequenced was thymocytes.

The CDR3 bases are TGTGCCAGCAGCCCTGGACTAGCGGTTTACAATGAGCAGTTCTTC. Translating gives CASSPGLAVYNEQFF. This chain connects TRBV7-9 to TRBJ2-1; 10 bases align to TRBD2. The ends lost 5 bases at V and 4 bases at J; junction bases unmatched: 5. The CDR3 spans 15 residues. Germline assignment: CDR1 SEHNR and CDR2 FQNEAQ (reference sequence).